A single sample gave rise to the 6 T cell receptor beta chains below, sequenced in a study of cytomegalovirus exposure and HLA in healthy donors. Amplification used 60 Vbeta primers and 13 Jbeta primers. Clones were sequenced by immunoSEQ multiplex PCR, and TCRdb holds only the in-frame ones, with some missing. In all, the sample yields more than 40,000 clones. The sample consisted of PBMCs. Every receptor here comes from a woman aged 40 to 49 in good health and CMV-seronegative.

This chain uses TRBV28 with TRBJ2-2; TRBD2 agrees at 12 bases. This CDR3 is built from 15 residues. From germline, CDR1 is MDHEN and CDR2 SYDVKM. J gave up 6 bases and V 5 bases, and 4 bases lay outside the gene matches. The CDR3 loop reads CASSLLAGGPGELFF. The CDR3 nucleotides are TGTGCCAGCAGTCTTCTAGCGGGAGGGCCCGGGGAGCTGTTTTTT.

The chain carries TRBV5-1 and TRBJ1-1, with 8 bases fitting TRBD1. The junction had 17 bases not matched to a gene; V was cut back by 0 bases and J by 4 bases. Germline CDR1 reads SGHRS; CDR2 reads YFSETQ. The CDR3 spans 19 residues. The CDR3 nucleotides are TGCGCCAGCAGCTTGGTGGCCGGACAGGGTAGTCTTAGGGGCACTGAAGCTTTCTTT. It translates to CASSLVAGQGSLRGTEAFF.

The gene calls are TRBV5-1 and TRBJ2-3; 7 bases line up with TRBD1. The germline CDR1 and CDR2 sequences are SGHRS and YFSETQ. This CDR3 has 16 amino acids. The junction had 12 bases not matched to a gene; V was cut back by 2 bases and J by 6 bases. CDR3 sequence: CASSFRGRGSGDTQYF. CDR3 nucleotides: TGCGCCAGCAGCTTCCGTGGCAGGGGGAGTGGGGATACGCAGTATTTT.

The rearrangement joins TRBV4-3 to TRBJ2-7; the D is unclear. CDR3 length equals 13 residues. Germline-derived CDR1 and CDR2 are LGHNA and YSLEER. The ends were cut back, 0 bases at V and 6 bases at J, with 9 bases in the middle. CDR3 in amino acids: CASSQDSAAEQYF. CDR3 DNA sequence: TGCGCCAGCAGCCAAGATAGTGCGGCCGAGCAGTACTTC.

The V and J genes are TRBV10-3 and TRBJ1-1, with 9 bases identical to TRBD1. The CDR3 loop spans 14 amino acids. Germline CDR1 and CDR2: ENHRY and SYGVKD. V was pared by 3 bases and J by 3 bases, with 2 bases of the junction left unmatched. The CDR3 reads CAISDDRGYTEAFF. CDR3 nucleotides: TGTGCCATCAGTGACGACAGGGGGTACACTGAAGCTTTCTTT.

This chain joins TRBV2 and TRBJ1-1; 7 bases line up with TRBD1. This CDR3 is 16 amino acids long. V shed 6 bases, J shed 4 bases, and the junction held 14 bases outside the gene matches. The germline V gene encodes CDR1 SNHLY and CDR2 FYNNEI. The CDR3 nucleotides are TGTGCCAGCAGGAAGACAGGGTTTCTGGGGAGCACTGAAGCTTTCTTT. It codes for CASRKTGFLGSTEAFF.